The T cell receptor beta chain described here comes from a study of spatial heterogeneity in lung cancer. Trimming removed 5 bases from V and 1 base from J; junction bases left unmatched: 7. The germline V gene has CDR1 SGHTA and CDR2 FQGNSA. CDR3 size: 15 residues. There are many counts of this clonotype. Time point reported: sample taken at primary tumor resection. 72 TRACERx patients with early, untreated non-small cell lung cancer donated samples. Whole RNA, isolated from tumor, nontumor lung or frozen PBMC, was sequenced without prior sorting. Unique molecular identifiers tagged every individual TCR cDNA molecule. TCRdb passed the 5' RACE reads through MiXCR, listing each CDR3 protein once. The sample has around 11,000 distinct CDR3 sequences, more than 3% seen once.

Here the sequenced sample was PBMCs, taken at surgery. The origin of this receptor is a female donor with early-stage non-small cell lung cancer. The chain has TRBV7-2 and TRBJ1-1; 7 nucleotides agree with TRBD1. The DNA of the CDR3 is TGTGCCAGCAGCGTTACAGGGGCCGCGAACACTGAAGCTTTCTTT. It translates to CASSVTGAANTEAFF.